This entry lists 29 T cell receptor beta chains sequenced from one sample in a study of shared T cell receptors in the human thymus. Here immunoSEQ multiplex PCR was the method, and the copy in TCRdb shows in-frame clones only, minus some. Of 650,000 to 950,000 clones in the sample, 80% to 90% were seen once. The same sample was also used in a study of human thymus T cells.

Sequencing was done on a sample of thymocytes. Receptors originate from a girl less than two years old with a congenital heart defect.

This chain uses TRBV18 with TRBJ2-1; TRBD1 matches 10 bases. V was clipped by 4 bases and J by 6 bases; unmatched bases: 3. In germline, CDR1 is KGHSH, CDR2 LQKENI. The length of the CDR3 is 14 residues. Here the CDR3 reads CASSHRDRGNEQFF. For the CDR3, the DNA is TGTGCCAGCTCACACCGGGACAGGGGCAATGAGCAGTTCTTC.

The chain couples TRBV2 to TRBJ2-7; TRBD1 matches at 7 bases. Germline trimming cut 6 bases from V and 2 bases from J; bases unmatched to any gene: 10. The CDR3 contains 15 residues. Germline CDR1 is SNHLY and CDR2 is FYNNEI. This CDR3 is CASRDDRVRAYEQYF. The CDR3, as DNA: TGTGCCAGCAGAGACGACAGGGTAAGAGCCTACGAGCAGTACTTC. Combining the CDR3 with reference TRBV2 and TRBJ2-7 gives the whole variable domain EPEVTQTPSHQVTQMGQEVILRCVPISNHLYFYWYRQILGQKVEFLVSFYNNEISEKSEIFDDQFSVERPDGSNFTLKIRSTKLEDSAMYFCASRDDRVRAYEQYFGPGTRLTVT.

This sequence joins TRBV7-6 and TRBJ1-1; D ambiguous. CDR1 and CDR2 (germline): SGHVS, FNYEAQ. Trimming cost V 7 bases and J 1 base, with 19 bases left between them. The CDR3 is 16 amino acids. CDR3 amino acids: CASILSMPEGNTEAFF. Written as DNA, the CDR3 is TGTGCCAGCATCCTAAGTATGCCGGAGGGGAACACTGAAGCTTTCTTT.

As DNA, the CDR3 is TGCAGTGCTAGGGACTTCCCGGGCTACACCTTC. Its translation: CSARDFPGYTF. This sequence joins TRBV20-1 and TRBJ1-2; no reliable D call. CDR1 and CDR2 from the germline V gene are DFQATT and SNEGSKA (reference sequence). The V end was cut by 3 bases, the J end by 8 bases, with 10 bases between. CDR3 length equals 11 residues.

In this sample, this clone turned up once. The rearrangement uses TRBV7-2 and TRBJ2-1; the match to TRBD1 covers 8 bases. Trimming cost V 1 base and J 1 base; bases outside gene matches: 12. The germline CDR1 and CDR2 sequences are SGHTA and FQGNSA. The CDR3 is 19 residues long. CDR3 bases: TGTGCCAGCAGCTTAGTAGGGCAGGGGGCTAGAAGGTCCTACAATGAGCAGTTCTTC. Its translation: CASSLVGQGARRSYNEQFF. Full variable domain (rest looked up from reference TRBV7-2 and TRBJ2-1): GAGVSQSPSNKVTEKGKDVELRCDPISGHTALYWYRQSLGQGLEFLIYFQGNSAPDKSGLPSDRFSAERTGGSVSTLTIQRTQQEDSAVYLCASSLVGQGARRSYNEQFFGPGTRLTVL.

The chain is built from TRBV27 and TRBJ2-3; TRBD2 matches 12 bases. The CDR3 has 18 amino acids. V gave up 6 bases and J gave up 4 bases; unmatched junction bases: 14. From germline, CDR1 is MNHEY and CDR2 SMNVEV (reference sequence). The CDR3 region is CASRSKPKTSGGPDTQYF. As DNA, the CDR3 is TGTGCCAGCAGATCGAAACCAAAGACTAGCGGGGGACCAGATACGCAGTATTTT.

The chain combines TRBV5-8 with TRBJ1-2, with 8 bases aligning to TRBD1. With 0 bases clipped from V and 8 bases from J, the junction kept 15 bases outside the gene matches. The CDR3 covers 17 residues. In germline, CDR1 is SGHTS, CDR2 YDEGEE. The CDR3 loop is CASSLVRMRTGRRGYTF. The CDR3 nucleotides are TGTGCCAGCAGCTTGGTACGTATGAGGACAGGGCGGAGAGGCTACACCTTC.

The chain is built from TRBV6-5 and TRBJ1-2; D is possibly TRBD1 (5 bases). Trimming took off 2 bases at V and 8 bases at J, with 12 bases between the two ends. The germline V gene has CDR1 MNHEY and CDR2 SVGAGI. The length of the CDR3 is 13 residues. The CDR3 coding sequence is TGTGCCAGCAGTTACGCCAGGGCTCGAGGCTACACCTTC. Translation: CASSYARARGYTF.

The chain has TRBV30 and TRBJ1-5; D is ambiguous. V was shortened by 5 bases and J by 2 bases, with 13 bases between the two germline ends. The CDR3 spans 14 residues. Germline CDR1 reads GTSNPN; CDR2 reads SVGIG (reference sequence). CDR3 in DNA: TGTGCCTGGGCCGGGAGCGCTTGCAATCAGCCCCAGCATTTT. Amino acid sequence: CAWAGSACNQPQHF. Full variable domain (remainder filled in from reference TRBV30 and TRBJ1-5): SQTIHQWPATLVQPVGSPLSLECTVEGTSNPNLYWYRQAAGRGLQLLFYSVGIGQISSEVPQNLSASRPQDRQFILSSKKLLLSDSGFYLCAWAGSACNQPQHFGDGTRLSIL.

The rearrangement joins TRBV2 to TRBJ1-3; weak D call: TRBD1 (6 bases). CDR3 length: 20 amino acids. Germline assignment: CDR1 SNHLY and CDR2 FYNNEI. Trimming took off 7 bases at V and 8 bases at J, with 36 bases between the two ends. This chain's CDR3 is CASKILGMAPTGNFRDTIYF. CDR3 nucleotides: TGTGCCAGCAAGATCTTGGGTATGGCCCCTACAGGGAATTTTAGGGACACCATATATTTT. Full variable domain (rest looked up from reference TRBV2 and TRBJ1-3): EPEVTQTPSHQVTQMGQEVILRCVPISNHLYFYWYRQILGQKVEFLVSFYNNEISEKSEIFDDQFSVERPDGSNFTLKIRSTKLEDSAMYFCASKILGMAPTGNFRDTIYFGEGSWLTVV.

This clone was detected only once. The chain couples TRBV23-1 to TRBJ1-2; TRBD1 agrees at 9 bases. TRBV23-1 is identified as an open reading frame with a role that is uncertain. V lost 6 bases to trimming and J lost 4 bases; unmatched junction nucleotides: 6. This CDR3 comprises 14 residues. CDR3 protein: CASSLGDRVYGYTF. CDR3 DNA: TGCGCCAGCAGCCTGGGGGACAGGGTCTATGGCTACACCTTC.

This rearrangement joins TRBV7-6 to TRBJ1-2, with TRBD1 matching over 9 bases. Germline V lookup: CDR1 SGHVS, CDR2 FNYEAQ. The CDR3 covers 15 residues. The V and J ends lost 5 bases and 3 bases, in that order; junction bases with no gene match: 7. The CDR3 here is CASSPGTGRDYGYTF. CDR3 in DNA: TGTGCCAGCAGCCCAGGGACAGGGAGAGACTATGGCTACACCTTC.

In its sample, this clone was seen a few times. The CDR3 coding sequence is TGCGCCAGCAGCTTGACGAGACAGGGTTTTGCTGAGCAGTTCTTC. Protein product: CASSLTRQGFAEQFF. The chain uses TRBV5-1 and TRBJ2-1; 7 positions agree with TRBD1. J gave up 9 bases and V 1 base, and 10 bases lay outside the gene matches. The CDR3 runs 15 residues. Germline V lookup: CDR1 SGHRS, CDR2 YFSETQ.

The J gene is TRBJ2-3, the V gene TRBV7-2; perhaps TRBD1 as D (5 bases). The CDR3 loop spans 14 amino acids. V lost 1 base, J lost 5 bases, and 10 bases lay in between. CDR1 is SGHTA and CDR2 is FQGNSA in the germline V gene. CDR3 sequence reads: CASSLGQSRDTQYF. The CDR3 DNA is TGTGCCAGCAGCTTAGGACAGTCAAGAGATACGCAGTATTTT.

The chain is built from TRBV27 and TRBJ1-1; TRBD1 matches at 9 bases. V lost 6 bases and J lost 3; bases outside the gene matches: 5. The CDR3 is 14 amino acids. CDR1 is MNHEY and CDR2 is SMNVEV in the germline V gene (reference sequence). The CDR3 reads CASRITGGYTEAFF. The CDR3, as DNA: TGTGCCAGCAGAATAACAGGGGGCTACACTGAAGCTTTCTTT.

In DNA, the CDR3 is TGTGCCAGCAGCTTAAGTGGGGTGGCGACAGGGAACACTGAAGCTTTCTTT. This translates into CASSLSGVATGNTEAFF. The chain combines TRBV11-2 with TRBJ1-1; D is possibly TRBD1 (6 bases). Trimming left V 2 bases short and J 1 base short, with 17 bases between. The CDR3 is 17 residues long. CDR1 and CDR2 from the germline V gene are SGHAT and FQNNGV.

V and J are TRBV5-1 and TRBJ1-2; a possible D gene is TRBD1 (6 bases). This CDR3 spans 17 amino acids. V dropped 4 bases and J dropped 2 bases, with 21 bases sitting between them. CDR1 is SGHRS and CDR2 is YFSETQ in the germline V gene. CDR3 residues: CASSPRSNPGVNYGYTF. The DNA for the CDR3 is TGCGCCAGCAGCCCGAGATCTAATCCAGGGGTCAACTATGGCTACACCTTC.

The chain combines TRBV14 with TRBJ2-7, with 9 bases matching TRBD1. Losses at the gene ends were 1 base for V and 7 bases for J; bases not matched to a gene: 11. This CDR3 is built from 16 residues. Germline lookup yields CDR1 SGHDN and CDR2 FVKESK. CDR3 DNA: TGTGCCAGCAGCCAAGTTATGGGACAGGGCCTCCCAGAGCAGTACTTC. This translates into CASSQVMGQGLPEQYF.

The chain is built from TRBV28 and TRBJ1-1, with TRBD1 as a possible D gene (5 bases). This CDR3 has 15 amino acids. Germline V gene data show CDR1 as MDHEN and CDR2 as SYDVKM. Trimming removed 3 bases at V and 1 base at J, with 12 bases between. DNA for the CDR3: TGTGCCAGCAGTTTCCCTGACAGCAAGAACACTGAAGCTTTCTTT. Amino acids: CASSFPDSKNTEAFF.

V and J are TRBV28 and TRBJ1-1, with a possible D match to TRBD1 (5 bases). The germline V gene encodes CDR1 MDHEN and CDR2 SYDVKM. The germline V and J ends were trimmed by 3 bases and 3 bases, with 23 bases remaining between them. The CDR3 has 18 amino acids. DNA of the CDR3: TGTGCCAGCAGTTTTGTCCGGGAGGGGCGTTCAGTAGACACTGAAGCTTTCTTT. Translating gives CASSFVREGRSVDTEAFF. Based on the CDR3 plus reference TRBV28 and TRBJ1-1, the full variable domain is DVKVTQSSRYLVKRTGEKVFLECVQDMDHENMFWYRQDPGLGLRLIYFSYDVKMKEKGDIPEGYSVSREKKERFSLILESASTNQTSMYLCASSFVREGRSVDTEAFFGQGTRLTVV.

The DNA of the CDR3 is TGTGCCAGCTGGACAGGTAGGTATGGCCCCGAAGCTTTCTTT. It is translated as CASWTGRYGPEAFF. The gene calls are TRBV2 and TRBJ1-1; 7 bases fit TRBD1. This CDR3 region has 14 residues. Germline CDR1 reads SNHLY; CDR2 reads FYNNEI. Losses at the gene ends were 8 bases for V and 8 bases for J; bases not matched to a gene: 14.

This rearrangement joins TRBV7-9 to TRBJ1-2, with 10 bases fitting TRBD1. J was trimmed by 1 base and V by 0 bases; bases with no gene match: 8. This CDR3 spans 18 amino acids. Germline CDR1 is SEHNR and CDR2 is FQNEAQ (reference sequence). CDR3 nucleotides: TGTGCCAGCAGCTTAGCGGGGACAGGGGACCGGATTAACTATGGCTACACCTTC. Protein: CASSLAGTGDRINYGYTF.

The CDR3 DNA sequence: TGTGCCAGCAGTAGAGGGATGGTCCTGGCCAAAAACATTCAGTACTTC. The encoded protein is CASSRGMVLAKNIQYF. The chain links TRBV7-2 to TRBJ2-4; possible D gene TRBD2, 5 bases. The CDR3 extends over 16 amino acids. Trimming stripped 6 bases from V and 1 base from J, with 16 bases between. In germline, CDR1 is SGHTA, CDR2 FQGNSA.

This clone has just a few counts. The V call is TRBV10-3, the J call TRBJ1-2; D is unclear. CDR1 ENHRY and CDR2 SYGVKD come from the germline V gene. The CDR3 has 14 amino acids. The V gene lost 7 bases and the J gene lost 4 bases, with 16 bases spanning the gap. DNA of the CDR3: TGTGCCATCAAGGGTCCCGGCCGGGGCTATGGCTACACCTTC. This encodes CAIKGPGRGYGYTF.

This chain joins TRBV20-1 and TRBJ1-1; 8 bases are shared with TRBD1. With V trimmed by 4 bases and J by 8 bases, 3 bases remained unmatched. CDR3 length: 11 amino acids. Per germline, CDR1 DFQATT and CDR2 SNEGSKA (reference sequence). The CDR3: CSATRGREAFF. The CDR3, as DNA: TGCAGTGCTACCAGGGGGCGCGAAGCTTTCTTT.

The table lists this clone with a few counts. This chain links TRBV25-1 with TRBJ2-7; maybe TRBD2 (6 bases). V lost 6 bases and J lost 0, with 24 bases in between. The germline gives CDR1 MGHDK, CDR2 SYGVNS. The CDR3 runs to 18 residues. The CDR3, as DNA: TGTGCCAGCAGCGGGAGTTTCGTGGGCAGTGGATCCTCCTACGAGCAGTACTTC. Its protein product is CASSGSFVGSGSSYEQYF.

The rearrangement links TRBV2 to TRBJ1-6; the match to TRBD1 covers 11 bases. Trimming cost V 3 bases and J 12 bases; bases outside gene matches: 7. The germline gives CDR1 SNHLY, CDR2 FYNNEI. The CDR3 length is 15 residues. The CDR3 protein is CASSDVWTGGEPLHF. For the CDR3, the DNA is TGTGCCAGCAGTGACGTCTGGACAGGGGGCGAACCCCTCCACTTT.

The chain has TRBV6-1 and TRBJ2-7, with TRBD1 as a possible D gene (6 bases). CDR3 length equals 16 residues. Germline assignment: CDR1 MNHNS and CDR2 SASEGT. Deletions cut 4 bases from V and 0 bases from J, with 16 bases between. CDR3 protein: CASSAMDRPISYEQYF. CDR3 DNA sequence: TGTGCCAGCAGTGCTATGGACAGACCGATCTCCTACGAGCAGTACTTC.

The chain joins TRBV11-3 to TRBJ2-5; D is possibly TRBD2 (6 bases). Germline lookup yields CDR1 SGHNT and CDR2 YENEEA. This CDR3 is 16 amino acids long. Trimming removed 1 base from V and 2 bases from J, with 14 bases in between. The CDR3 protein is CASSLGRNGTQETQYF. The CDR3 DNA reads TGTGCCAGCAGCTTAGGTAGAAACGGGACTCAAGAGACCCAGTACTTC.